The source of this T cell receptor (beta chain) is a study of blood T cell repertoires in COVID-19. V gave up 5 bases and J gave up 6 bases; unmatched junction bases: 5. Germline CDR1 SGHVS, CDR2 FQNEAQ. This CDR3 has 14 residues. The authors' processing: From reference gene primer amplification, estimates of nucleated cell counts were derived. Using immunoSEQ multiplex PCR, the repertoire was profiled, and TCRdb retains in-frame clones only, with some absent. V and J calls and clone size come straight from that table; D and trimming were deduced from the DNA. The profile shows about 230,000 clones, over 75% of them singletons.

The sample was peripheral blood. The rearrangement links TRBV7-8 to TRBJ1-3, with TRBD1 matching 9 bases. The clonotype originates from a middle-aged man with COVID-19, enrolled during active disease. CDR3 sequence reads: CASSTRTGENTIYF. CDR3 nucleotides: TGTGCCAGCAGCACACGGACAGGGGAAAACACCATATATTTT.